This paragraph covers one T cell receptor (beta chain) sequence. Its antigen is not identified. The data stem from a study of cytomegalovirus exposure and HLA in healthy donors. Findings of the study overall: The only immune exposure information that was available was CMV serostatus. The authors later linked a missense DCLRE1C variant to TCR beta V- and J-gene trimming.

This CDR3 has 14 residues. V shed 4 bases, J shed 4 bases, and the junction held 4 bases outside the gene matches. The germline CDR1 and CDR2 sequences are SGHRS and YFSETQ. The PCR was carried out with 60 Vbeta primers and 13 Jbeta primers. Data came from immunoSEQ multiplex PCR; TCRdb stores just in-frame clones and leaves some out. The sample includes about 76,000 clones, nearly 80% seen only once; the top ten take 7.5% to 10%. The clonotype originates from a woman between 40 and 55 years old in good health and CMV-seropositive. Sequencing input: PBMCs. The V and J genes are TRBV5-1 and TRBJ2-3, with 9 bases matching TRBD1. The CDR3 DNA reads TGCGCCAGCAGCCCGGGACAGGGAGCAGATACGCAGTATTTT. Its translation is CASSPGQGADTQYF.